This T cell receptor (beta chain) was recovered during a study of blood T cell repertoires in COVID-19. The V gene's germline CDR1 is LNHDA and CDR2 SQIVND (reference sequence). Trimming removed 10 bases at V and 7 bases at J, with 19 bases between. The CDR3 is 14 residues long. Study processing details: Reference gene primers were amplified, and this amplification served to estimate nucleated cell counts. The method was immunoSEQ multiplex PCR; TCRdb's version includes in-frame clones alone and lacks a portion of them. V, J and clone size are taken as reported in that table, and D and trimming were inferred from the DNA itself. The table lists around 300,000 clones, about nine tenths of them singletons.

V usage is TRBV19 and J usage is TRBJ1-4; the D is unclear. The TCR sequence derives from a woman aged 40 to 50 who had recovered from COVID-19. The material sequenced was peripheral blood. CDR3 nucleotides: TGTGCCACCGCGGGTCCACTCATCGGTGAAAAACTGTTTTTT. Protein sequence: CATAGPLIGEKLFF.